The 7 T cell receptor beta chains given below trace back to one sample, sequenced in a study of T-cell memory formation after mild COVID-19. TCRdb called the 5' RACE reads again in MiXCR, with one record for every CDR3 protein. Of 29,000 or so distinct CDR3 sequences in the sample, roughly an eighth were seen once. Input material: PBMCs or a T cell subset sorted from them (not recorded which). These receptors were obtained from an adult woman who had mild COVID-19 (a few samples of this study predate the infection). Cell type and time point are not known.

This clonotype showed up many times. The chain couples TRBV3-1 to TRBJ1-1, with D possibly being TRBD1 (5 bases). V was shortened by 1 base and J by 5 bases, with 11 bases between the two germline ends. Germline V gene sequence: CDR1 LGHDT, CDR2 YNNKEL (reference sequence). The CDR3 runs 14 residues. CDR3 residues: CASSQAGGGTEAFF. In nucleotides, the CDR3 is TGTGCCAGCAGCCAAGCCGGGGGGGGGACTGAAGCTTTCTTT.

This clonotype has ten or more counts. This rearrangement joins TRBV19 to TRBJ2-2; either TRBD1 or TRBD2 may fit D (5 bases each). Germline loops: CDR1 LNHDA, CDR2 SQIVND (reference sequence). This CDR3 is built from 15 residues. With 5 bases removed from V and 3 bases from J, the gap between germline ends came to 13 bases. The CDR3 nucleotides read TGTGCCAGTAGTTCCACCGGGACCCACACCGGGGAGCTGTTTTTT. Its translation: CASSSTGTHTGELFF. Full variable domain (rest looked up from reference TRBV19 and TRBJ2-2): DGGITQSPKYLFRKEGQNVTLSCEQNLNHDAMYWYRQDPGQGLRLIYYSQIVNDFQKGDIAEGYSVSREKKESFPLTVTSAQKNPTAFYLCASSSTGTHTGELFFGEGSRLTVL.

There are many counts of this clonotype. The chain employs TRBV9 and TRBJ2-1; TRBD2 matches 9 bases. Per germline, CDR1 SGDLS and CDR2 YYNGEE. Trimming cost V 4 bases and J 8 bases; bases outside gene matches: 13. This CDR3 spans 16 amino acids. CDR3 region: CASSPRGGHILDEQFF. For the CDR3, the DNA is TGTGCCAGCAGCCCGCGGGGGGGGCACATCCTCGATGAGCAGTTCTTC.

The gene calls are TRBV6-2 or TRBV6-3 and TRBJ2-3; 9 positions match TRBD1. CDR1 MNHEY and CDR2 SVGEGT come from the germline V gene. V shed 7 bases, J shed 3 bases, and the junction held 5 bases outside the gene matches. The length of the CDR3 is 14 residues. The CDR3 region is CASIPGQGTDTQYF. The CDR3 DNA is TGTGCCAGCATTCCGGGACAGGGTACAGATACGCAGTATTTT.

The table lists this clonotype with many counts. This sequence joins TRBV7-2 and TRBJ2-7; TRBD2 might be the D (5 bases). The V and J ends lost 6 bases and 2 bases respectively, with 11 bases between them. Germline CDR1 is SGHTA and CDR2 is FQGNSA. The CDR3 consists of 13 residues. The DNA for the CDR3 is TGTGCCAGCAGTTCCAGGCGGGCCTACGAGCAGTACTTC. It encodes CASSSRRAYEQYF.

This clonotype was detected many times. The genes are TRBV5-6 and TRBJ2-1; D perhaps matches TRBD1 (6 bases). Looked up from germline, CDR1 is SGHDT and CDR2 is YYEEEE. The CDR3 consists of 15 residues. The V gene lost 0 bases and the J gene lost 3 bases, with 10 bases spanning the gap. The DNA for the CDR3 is TGTGCCAGCAGCTTGGTCTGGGGGCGCTACAATGAGCAGTTCTTC. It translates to CASSLVWGRYNEQFF.

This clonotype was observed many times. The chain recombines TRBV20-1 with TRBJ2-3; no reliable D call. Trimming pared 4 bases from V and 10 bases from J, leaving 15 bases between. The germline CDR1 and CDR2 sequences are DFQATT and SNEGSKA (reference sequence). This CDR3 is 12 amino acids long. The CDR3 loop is CSAIKRPEAQYF. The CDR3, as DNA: TGCAGTGCTATCAAACGACCTGAAGCGCAGTATTTT.